This is a list of T cell receptor beta chains from one sample in a study of blood T cell repertoires in COVID-19. Sequenced by immunoSEQ multiplex PCR; TCRdb stores in-frame clones only, minus some. The table lists 200,000 to 250,000 clones, under 90% of them singletons, with under 2% in the top ten. Sequencing input: PBMCs or T cells enriched from blood (not recorded which). These receptors all come from a man in his 60s who had recovered from COVID-19. CDR3s include the opening cysteine and the closing phenylalanine or tryptophan. A D gene is named only where the DNA matches it firmly. Some rows have no size entry. The others give once, few or many, or a class for an expanded clone.

v_gene	j_gene	abundance	d_gene	CDR3nt	CDR3aa
TRBV9	TRBJ1-2	.	.	TGTGCCAGCAGCGAAAGGGGGTATGGCTACACCTTC	CASSERGYGYTF
TRBV6-5	TRBJ1-5	.	.	TGTGCCAGCAGAGAGACAGGCGCCCCCAATCAGCCCCAGCATTTT	CASRETGAPNQPQHF
TRBV7-9	TRBJ1-1	.	TRBD1	TGTGCCAGCAGCTTAGCGACAGGGGGTTGGACTGAAGCTTTCTTT	CASSLATGGWTEAFF
TRBV9	TRBJ1-1	.	TRBD1	TGTGCCAGCAGCGGGGACAGGGCGGGCACTGAAGCTTTCTTT	CASSGDRAGTEAFF
TRBV6-5	TRBJ1-4	.	.	TGTGCCAGCAGTTACGAGGGTACTAATGAAAAACTGTTTTTT	CASSYEGTNEKLFF
TRBV7-2	TRBJ2-7	.	TRBD1	TGTGCCAGCAGCTTACCCGGGACAGGGGTTTACGAGCAGTACTTC	CASSLPGTGVYEQYF
TRBV3-1/TRBV3-2	TRBJ1-3	.	TRBD1	TGTGCCAGCAGCCGAAGGACAGGGGGAGGAAACACCATATATTTT	CASSRRTGGGNTIYF
TRBV11-3	TRBJ2-2	.	.	TGTGCCAGCAGCTTAATCAGGGGCTCCACCGGGGAGCTGTTTTTT	CASSLIRGSTGELFF
TRBV7-8	TRBJ1-1	.	TRBD1	TGTGCCAGCGGACAGGGACATAAGGTGACTGAAGCTTTCTTT	CASGQGHKVTEAFF
TRBV2	TRBJ2-7	few	TRBD1	TGTGCCAGCAGTGAGAGGAGCCCGGGACAGGGGACCTACGAGCAGTACTTC	CASSERSPGQGTYEQYF
TRBV5-1	TRBJ2-3	.	TRBD1	TGCGCCAGCAGCTTGGAAGCAGGGGGCTCCGATACGCAGTATTTT	CASSLEAGGSDTQYF
TRBV27	TRBJ1-1	.	TRBD1	TGTGCCAGCAGAATAAACCCTCGACAGGGCGGAATGAACACTGAAGCTTTCTTT	CASRINPRQGGMNTEAFF
TRBV5-1	TRBJ1-6	once	.	TGCGCCAGCAGTCCGCGGGCTCCGGGTGGTCCCCTCCACTTT	CASSPRAPGGPLHF
TRBV10-3	TRBJ2-7	.	TRBD1	TGTGCCATCAGGTCGGACAGGGGAGGCTACGAGCAGTACTTC	CAIRSDRGGYEQYF
TRBV7-2	TRBJ1-5	.	.	TGTGCCAGCAGCACAATCCCGACAGATCAGCCCCAGCATTTT	CASSTIPTDQPQHF
TRBV7-9	TRBJ2-7	.	.	TGTGCCAGCAGCTTCAACTCCTACGAGCAGTACTTC	CASSFNSYEQYF
TRBV5-1	TRBJ2-1	.	TRBD1	TGCGCCAGCAGCTTGGAGGGACAGGGCAATGAGCAGTTCTTC	CASSLEGQGNEQFF
TRBV19	TRBJ2-1	.	.	TGTGCCAGTAGTATAGGGGGGGGCCGGTCCAATGAGCAGTTCTTC	CASSIGGGRSNEQFF
TRBV4-2	TRBJ1-5	.	.	TGTGCCAGCAGCCTGGGACAACGTCAGCCCCAGCATTTT	CASSLGQRQPQHF
TRBV5-4	TRBJ2-7	.	TRBD2	TGTGCCTACAGCGGGGGGGCCTCCTACGAGCAGTACTTC	CAYSGGASYEQYF
TRBV29-1	TRBJ1-1	.	TRBD1	TGCAGCGTTGTAGGCCCGGACAGGGGGAACACTGAAGCTTTCTTT	CSVVGPDRGNTEAFF
TRBV19	TRBJ1-6	.	.	TGTGCCACTTCCCCCGGCTCCTATAATTCACCCCTCCACTTT	CATSPGSYNSPLHF
TRBV5-1	TRBJ2-3	.	TRBD2	TGCGCCAGCAGCCCCCGGGGTAGCGGGGGGGCTACAGATACGCAGTATTTT	CASSPRGSGGATDTQYF
TRBV7-2	TRBJ1-5	.	.	TGTGCCAGCAGCCAGACGGGAGGGGCCAATCAGCCCCAGCATTTT	CASSQTGGANQPQHF
TRBV3-1/TRBV3-2	TRBJ1-2	.	TRBD1	TGTGCCAGCAGCCCGGGACAGGATAGCTACACCTTC	CASSPGQDSYTF
TRBV2	TRBJ1-5	few	.	TGTGCCAGCAGGCGGGGGCAGAGCAATCAGCCCCAGCATTTT	CASRRGQSNQPQHF
TRBV7-3	TRBJ2-5	.	TRBD1	TGTGCCAGCAGCTTAACGAGAGGGGGCTGGGAGACCCAGTACTTC	CASSLTRGGWETQYF
TRBV24-1	TRBJ2-1	.	.	TGTGCCACCAGTGATGCTGATCGGGGGACCCAGGGAGGTGAGCAGTTCTTC	CATSDADRGTQGGEQFF
TRBV19	TRBJ1-5	.	.	TGTGCCAGCAGGATCACAGGGTCCAATCAGCCCCAGCATTTT	CASRITGSNQPQHF
TRBV5-1	TRBJ2-2	once	TRBD1	TGCGCCAGCAGGCGCTCGGGACAGGGTCGCACCGGGGAGCTGTTTTTT	CASRRSGQGRTGELFF
TRBV2	TRBJ2-2	.	TRBD1	TGTGCCAGCAGTCACGACCGGGACAGGGAAGGTGGCGGGGAGCTGTTTTTT	CASSHDRDREGGGELFF
TRBV19	TRBJ2-2	.	TRBD2	TGTGCCAGTACGGCGGGAGTCGCGAACACCGGGGAGCTGTTTTTT	CASTAGVANTGELFF
TRBV3-1/TRBV3-2	TRBJ2-5	once	TRBD1	TGTGCCAGCAGCCGGGGGACAGGGGCAGAGACCCAGTACTTC	CASSRGTGAETQYF
TRBV27	TRBJ2-1	.	TRBD2	TGTGCCAGCAGTCCCCGAGGGCGGGCGGGGGGTGAGCAGTTCTTC	CASSPRGRAGGEQFF
TRBV18	TRBJ2-7	.	.	TGTGCCAGCTCCCCCAGGGACAGACTAGGTTACGAGCAGTACTTC	CASSPRDRLGYEQYF
TRBV30	TRBJ1-5	.	.	TGTGCCTGGAGTGTAGGCCCCAGGGGCCAGCCCCAGCATTTT	CAWSVGPRGQPQHF
TRBV2	TRBJ2-7	.	TRBD2	TGTGCCAGCACAATGGAGGGGACTAGCGGCTACGAGCAGTACTTC	CASTMEGTSGYEQYF
TRBV2	TRBJ1-3	.	TRBD1	TGTGCCAGCAGTCCGAATGGACAGGGACGTACCTCTGGAAACACCATATATTTT	CASSPNGQGRTSGNTIYF
TRBV7-9	TRBJ1-6	once	TRBD1	TGTGCCAGCAGCCGGGACAGGCCTGAGGGTCATTCACCCCTCCACTTT	CASSRDRPEGHSPLHF
TRBV6-5	TRBJ1-1	.	.	TGTGCCAGCAGTTCCCTGGGGGGGCCCGTAACTGAAGCTTTCTTT	CASSSLGGPVTEAFF
TRBV19	TRBJ1-1	.	TRBD1	TGTGCCAGTAGTCCCAGACAGGGGAACACTGAAGCTTTCTTT	CASSPRQGNTEAFF
TRBV24-1	TRBJ2-3	.	.	TGTGCCACCAGTGATCCAGTCAGTACAGATACGCAGTATTTT	CATSDPVSTDTQYF
TRBV2	TRBJ1-4	.	TRBD1	TGTGCCAGCAGTCTAGGGGACAGCTTTGAAAAACTGTTTTTT	CASSLGDSFEKLFF
TRBV13	TRBJ2-7	.	TRBD1	TGTGCCAGCAGCTTGAGTAGGGGGCGGCAGTACTTC	CASSLSRGRQYF
TRBV7-9	TRBJ1-2	.	.	TGTGCCAGCACTCCGGACAGTAACTATGGCTACACCTTC	CASTPDSNYGYTF
TRBV11-1	TRBJ2-7	.	TRBD1	TGTGCCAGCAGATACCGGGACAGGTCCTACGAGCAGTACTTC	CASRYRDRSYEQYF
TRBV11-2	TRBJ2-1	.	.	TGTGCCAGCAGCTTCAACCCTAGCCCCCATGAGCAGTTCTTC	CASSFNPSPHEQFF
TRBV5-1	TRBJ1-1	.	.	TGCGCCAGCAGCTTGGGGGACACCAACCCGGCAAGAATTGAAGCTTTCTTT	CASSLGDTNPARIEAFF
TRBV6-5	TRBJ2-7	.	TRBD1	TGTGCCAGCAGCCTCGGGACAGGTAACCACGAGCAGTACTTC	CASSLGTGNHEQYF
TRBV7-6	TRBJ2-5	.	.	TGTGCCAGCAGCCCGGTAGGGGCCGAGACCCAGTACTTC	CASSPVGAETQYF
TRBV23-1	TRBJ1-6	few	.	TGCGCCAGCAGTCCTCGGCCCAGGGTGCATAATTCACCCCTCCACTTT	CASSPRPRVHNSPLHF
TRBV18	TRBJ1-3	.	.	TGTGCCAGCTCACCAGCCAGGGATTCTGGAAACACCATATATTTT	CASSPARDSGNTIYF
TRBV19	TRBJ2-1	.	TRBD2	TGTGCCAGTAGTAAGGGAGGACTAGCGGGGGGGAATGAGCAGTTCTTC	CASSKGGLAGGNEQFF
TRBV6-5	TRBJ1-4	.	.	TGTGCCAGCTCCAGGGCGCGGGGTGAAAAACTGTTTTTT	CASSRARGEKLFF
TRBV2	TRBJ1-6	.	.	TGTGCCAGCAGTGATGCGGCGAATTCACCCCTCCACTTT	CASSDAANSPLHF